The present T cell receptor (beta chain) was sequenced within a study of blood T cell repertoires in COVID-19. The overall study: Acute-phase and convalescent COVID-19 samples originated in the United States, Italy and Spain. Nucleic acid was either cDNA or gDNA, and it came from T cells, B-cell-depleted T cells, or PBMCs.

In the source study's methods: Estimates of nucleated cell counts were drawn from the amplification of reference gene primers. TCRdb keeps only in-frame clones here, not all; method: immunoSEQ multiplex PCR. D and trimming come from the DNA, and the V and J calls and clone size come from that table. The table has more than 350,000 clones, about 88% seen once. This CDR3 has 13 amino acids. V was shortened by 6 bases and J by 8 bases, with 13 bases between the two germline ends. CDR1 is MNHEY and CDR2 is SMNVEV in the germline V gene (reference sequence). The study assigned cohorts using participant-reported clinical history. This clone was counted a single time.

This sequence was found in a woman in her late teens or twenties who had been exposed to COVID-19. Sequenced input: PBMCs or T cells enriched from blood (not recorded which). This chain links TRBV27 with TRBJ1-4; perhaps TRBD1 as D (5 bases). Here the CDR3 reads CASSPTWGEKLFF. In DNA form, the CDR3 reads TGTGCCAGCAGCCCTACGTGGGGCGAAAAACTGTTTTTT.